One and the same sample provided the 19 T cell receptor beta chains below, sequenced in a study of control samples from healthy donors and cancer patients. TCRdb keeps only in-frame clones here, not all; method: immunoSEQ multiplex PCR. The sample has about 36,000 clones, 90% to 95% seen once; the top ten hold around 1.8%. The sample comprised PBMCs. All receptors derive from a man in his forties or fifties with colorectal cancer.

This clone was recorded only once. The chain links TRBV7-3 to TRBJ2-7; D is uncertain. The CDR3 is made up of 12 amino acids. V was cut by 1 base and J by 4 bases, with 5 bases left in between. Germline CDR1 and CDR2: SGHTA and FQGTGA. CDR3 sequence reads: CASSLNGYEQYF. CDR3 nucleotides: TGTGCCAGCAGCTTAAATGGGTACGAGCAGTACTTC.

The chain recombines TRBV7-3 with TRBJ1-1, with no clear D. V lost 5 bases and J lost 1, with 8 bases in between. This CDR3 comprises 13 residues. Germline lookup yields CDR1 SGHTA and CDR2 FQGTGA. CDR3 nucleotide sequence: TGTGCCAGCAGCCCGGACGCGAACACTGAAGCTTTCTTT. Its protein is CASSPDANTEAFF.

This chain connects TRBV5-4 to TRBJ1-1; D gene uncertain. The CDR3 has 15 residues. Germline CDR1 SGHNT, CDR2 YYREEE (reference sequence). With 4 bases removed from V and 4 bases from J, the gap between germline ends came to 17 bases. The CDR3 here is CASSGVRGLSTEAFF. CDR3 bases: TGTGCCAGCAGCGGGGTTCGAGGGTTAAGCACTGAAGCTTTCTTT.

This CDR3 is CASRPDQGDYGYTF. Written as DNA, the CDR3 is TGTGCCAGCAGGCCCGACCAGGGGGATTACGGCTACACCTTC. This chain uses TRBV2 with TRBJ1-2, with TRBD1 matching over 7 bases. Losses at the gene ends were 6 bases for V and 8 bases for J; bases not matched to a gene: 12. This CDR3 has 14 amino acids. Germline lookup yields CDR1 SNHLY and CDR2 FYNNEI. Combining the CDR3 with reference TRBV2 and TRBJ1-2 gives the whole variable domain EPEVTQTPSHQVTQMGQEVILRCVPISNHLYFYWYRQILGQKVEFLVSFYNNEISEKSEIFDDQFSVERPDGSNFTLKIRSTKLEDSAMYFCASRPDQGDYGYTFGSGTRLTVV.

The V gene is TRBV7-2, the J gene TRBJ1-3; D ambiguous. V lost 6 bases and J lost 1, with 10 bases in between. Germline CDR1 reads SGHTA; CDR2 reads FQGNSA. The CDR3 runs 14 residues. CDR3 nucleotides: TGTGCCAGCAGTCCCCAATTGTCTGGAAACACCATATATTTT. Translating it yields CASSPQLSGNTIYF.

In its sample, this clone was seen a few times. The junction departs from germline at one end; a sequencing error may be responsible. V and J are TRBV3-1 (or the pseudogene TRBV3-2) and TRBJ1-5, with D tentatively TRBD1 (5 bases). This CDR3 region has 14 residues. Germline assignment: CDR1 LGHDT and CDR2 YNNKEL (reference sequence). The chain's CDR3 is CASSHSQGKQPQHF. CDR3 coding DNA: TGTGCCAGCAGCCATTCGCAGGGCAAACAGCCCCAGCATTTT.

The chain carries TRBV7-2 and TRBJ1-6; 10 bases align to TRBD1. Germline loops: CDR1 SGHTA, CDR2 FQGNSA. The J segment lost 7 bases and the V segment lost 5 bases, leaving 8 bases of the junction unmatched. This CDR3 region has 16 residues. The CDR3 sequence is CASSRGAGQGNSPLHF. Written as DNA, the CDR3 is TGTGCCAGCAGCCGGGGGGCGGGACAGGGGAATTCACCCCTCCACTTT.

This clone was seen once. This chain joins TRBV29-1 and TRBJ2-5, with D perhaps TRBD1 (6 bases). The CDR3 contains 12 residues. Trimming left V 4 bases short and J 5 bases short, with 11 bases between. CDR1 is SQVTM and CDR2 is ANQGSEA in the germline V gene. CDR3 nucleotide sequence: TGCAGCGTTGTAGGGGGTCGGGAGACCCAGTACTTC. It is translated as CSVVGGRETQYF.

Written as DNA, the CDR3 is TGTGCCAGCAGCGCCGCGGGGTCAAACTACAATGAGCAGTTCTTC. Protein product: CASSAAGSNYNEQFF. The rearrangement joins TRBV7-3 to TRBJ2-1; the D gene is possibly TRBD2 (6 bases). Trimming removed 5 bases at V and 3 bases at J, with 14 bases between. The CDR3 is made up of 15 amino acids. Germline V gene sequence: CDR1 SGHTA, CDR2 FQGTGA. The full variable domain, in which reference TRBV7-3 and TRBJ2-1 provide the parts outside the CDR3, is GAGVSQTPSNKVTEKGKYVELRCDPISGHTALYWYRQSLGQGPEFLIYFQGTGAADDSGLPNDRFFAVRPEGSVSTLKIQRTERGDSAVYLCASSAAGSNYNEQFFGPGTRLTVL.

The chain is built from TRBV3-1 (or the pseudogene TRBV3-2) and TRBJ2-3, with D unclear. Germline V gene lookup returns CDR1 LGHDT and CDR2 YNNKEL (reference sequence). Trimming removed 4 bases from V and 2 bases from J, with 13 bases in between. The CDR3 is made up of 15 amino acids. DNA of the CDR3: TGTGCCAGCAGCCTATCGATTACGTCCACAGATACGCAGTATTTT. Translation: CASSLSITSTDTQYF.

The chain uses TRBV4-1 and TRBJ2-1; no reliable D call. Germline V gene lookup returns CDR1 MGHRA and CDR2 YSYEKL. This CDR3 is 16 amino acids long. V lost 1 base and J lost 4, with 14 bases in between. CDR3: CASSQAIKARYNEQFF. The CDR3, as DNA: TGCGCCAGCAGCCAAGCCATAAAGGCCCGATACAATGAGCAGTTCTTC.

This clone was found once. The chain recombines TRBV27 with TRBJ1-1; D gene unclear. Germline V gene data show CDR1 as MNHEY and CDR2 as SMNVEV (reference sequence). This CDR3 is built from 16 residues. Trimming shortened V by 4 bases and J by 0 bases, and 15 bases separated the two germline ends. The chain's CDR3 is CASSSPVFGMNTEAFF. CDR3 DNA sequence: TGTGCCAGCAGTTCCCCCGTCTTTGGTATGAACACTGAAGCTTTCTTT.

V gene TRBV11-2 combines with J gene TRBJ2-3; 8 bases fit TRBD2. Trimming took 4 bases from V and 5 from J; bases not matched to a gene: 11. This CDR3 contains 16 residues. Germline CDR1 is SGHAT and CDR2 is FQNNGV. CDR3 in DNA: TGTGCCAGCAGCTCGCTTGGAGCGGGGGCCAAAGATACGCAGTATTTT. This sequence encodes CASSSLGAGAKDTQYF. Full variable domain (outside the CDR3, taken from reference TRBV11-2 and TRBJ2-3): EAGVAQSPRYKIIEKRQSVAFWCNPISGHATLYWYQQILGQGPKLLIQFQNNGVVDDSQLPKDRFSAERLKGVDSTLKIQPAKLEDSAVYLCASSSLGAGAKDTQYFGPGTRLTVL.

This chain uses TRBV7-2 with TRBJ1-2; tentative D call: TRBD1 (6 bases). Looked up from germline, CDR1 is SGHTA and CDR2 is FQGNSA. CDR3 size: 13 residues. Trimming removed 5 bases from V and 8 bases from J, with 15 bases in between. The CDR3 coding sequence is TGTGCCAGCAGCGGGACAAGGGTCGGCGGCTACACCTTC. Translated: CASSGTRVGGYTF.

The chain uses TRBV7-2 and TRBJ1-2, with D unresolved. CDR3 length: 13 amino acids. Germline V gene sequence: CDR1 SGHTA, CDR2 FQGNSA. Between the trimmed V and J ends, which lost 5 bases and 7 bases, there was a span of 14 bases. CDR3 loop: CASSPDGTTGYTF. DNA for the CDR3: TGTGCCAGCAGCCCGGACGGTACCACTGGCTACACCTTC.

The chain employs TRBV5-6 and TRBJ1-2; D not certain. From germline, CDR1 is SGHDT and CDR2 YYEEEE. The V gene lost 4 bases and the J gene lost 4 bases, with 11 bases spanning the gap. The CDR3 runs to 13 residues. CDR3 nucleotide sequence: TGTGCCAGCAGCCAAGACCCTTCCTATGGCTACACCTTC. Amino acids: CASSQDPSYGYTF.

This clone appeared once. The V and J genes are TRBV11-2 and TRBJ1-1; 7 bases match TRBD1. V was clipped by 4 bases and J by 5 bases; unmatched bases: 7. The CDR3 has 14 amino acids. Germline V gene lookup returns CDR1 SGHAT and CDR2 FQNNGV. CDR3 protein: CASSSRQGATEAFF. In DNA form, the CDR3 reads TGTGCCAGCAGCTCAAGACAGGGCGCGACTGAAGCTTTCTTT.

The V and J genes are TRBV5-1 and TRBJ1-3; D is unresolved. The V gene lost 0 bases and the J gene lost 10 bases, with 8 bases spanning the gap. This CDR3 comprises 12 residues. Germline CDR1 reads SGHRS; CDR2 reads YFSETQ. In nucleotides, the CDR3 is TGCGCCAGCAGCTTGGCGGGAGATACCATATATTTT. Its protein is CASSLAGDTIYF. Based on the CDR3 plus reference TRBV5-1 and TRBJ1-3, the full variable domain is KAGVTQTPRYLIKTRGQQVTLSCSPISGHRSVSWYQQTPGQGLQFLFEYFSETQRNKGNFPGRFSGRQFSNSRSEMNVSTLELGDSALYLCASSLAGDTIYFGEGSWLTVV.

CDR3 loop: CASSHRGPEAFF. The CDR3 DNA follows: TGTGCCAGCAGCCACCGGGGTCCTGAAGCTTTCTTT. This chain links TRBV3-1 (or the pseudogene TRBV3-2) with TRBJ1-1; D remains unclear. V was pared by 3 bases and J by 6 bases, with 8 bases between. Germline loops: CDR1 LGHDT, CDR2 YNNKEL (reference sequence). The CDR3 length is 12 residues.